The T cell receptor (beta chain) described here comes from a study of T cells after posttransplantation cyclophosphamide. The V end was cut by 0 bases, the J end by 6 bases, with 9 bases between. Germline V gives CDR1 MNHEY, CDR2 SVGAGI. CDR3 length: 14 residues. Clones were sequenced by immunoSEQ multiplex PCR, and TCRdb holds only the in-frame ones, with some missing. The sample lists about 52,000 clones; 85% to 95% were seen once. On the day of bone marrow donation, the related graft donor provided peripheral blood. This clone is a singleton in its sample. The antigen is not known. Study-level results: Later blood repertoires were often dominated by clones from the donor CD8+ memory compartment. Skin or GI-infiltrating T cells shared few TRB sequences with blood. After PTCy, TRB diversity resembled that of CNI/methotrexate controls.

This rearrangement joins TRBV6-5 to TRBJ2-1; possibly TRBD2 for D (5 bases). The sequenced sample consisted of PBMCs. The clonotype comes from a woman aged 30 to 39 in good health and a related stem cell transplant donor. CDR3: CASSYSTGVNEQFF. The DNA of the CDR3 is TGTGCCAGCAGTTACTCAACCGGGGTCAATGAGCAGTTCTTC.